This T cell receptor beta chain is drawn from a study of CD4 T cells in relation to SARS-CoV-2 and coronaviruses. Findings of the study overall: Crossreactivity was assessed only for spike protein, not other viral proteins.

V was clipped by 2 bases and J by 4 bases, with 8 bases between them. The length of the CDR3 is 13 residues. Germline CDR1 reads MDHEN; CDR2 reads SYDVKM. Regarding this clone: Its specificity is not known.

Using immunoSEQ multiplex PCR, the repertoire was profiled, and TCRdb retains in-frame clones only, with some absent. This table holds about 23,000 clones, approximately 80% found once. Unexposed donor CD4+ T cells date from about 2011-2018, before the COVID-19 pandemic. After roughly 9 days of culture, CD4+ T cells were isolated. This rearrangement joins TRBV28 to TRBJ1-2; the D gene is possibly TRBD1 (5 bases). The receptor's source is a human donor in good health. The sample was CD4+ T cells from PBMCs, cultured in vitro. The CDR3 region is CASSLGQGYGYTF. The CDR3 nucleotides read TGTGCCAGCAGTTTAGGTCAGGGCTATGGCTACACCTTC.